Included here is one T cell receptor (beta chain) sequence, with context. Its antigen has not been determined. There are no base qualities to consult, and no much larger clone falls within one base. The data belong to a study of CD8 T cells in Susac syndrome (dated 2019 in TCRdb). The study in broad terms: Whether CD8+ T cell activation and differentiation in Susac syndrome was antigen driven was tested using repertoire sequencing. Points the paper makes about the study in general: The TCR sequencing and HLA analysis was acknowledged to have included a relatively small number of individuals.

RNA was extracted using the RNeasy kit, and roughly 0.5 to 1 ug of the RNA was reverse transcribed with random hexamers. The immunoSEQ multiplex PCR assay, which covers 54 Vbeta and 13 Jbeta segments, was used to amplify TCR beta CDR3 regions. Bias from PCR amplification was corrected by using a synthetic template baseline for primer optimization and for computational correction. The original methods were these. Reads were annotated to V, D and J genes per IMGT and analyzed with immunoSEQ Analyzer, keeping only productive sequences. Clonality was calculated as one minus the Shannon entropy normalized by log2 of the number of productive unique sequences. For each patient and control, public and private clones were evaluated among the 100 most prevalent clones. A clone was defined as Susac-specific if it was absent from the healthy and MS cohorts, from some 1,100 published viral clones and from other ImmuneACCESS disease sequences. The raw public reads went through TCRdb reprocessing: fastp at Q25, MiXCR clone calling, in-frame beta chains kept. Each entry is one CDR3 protein sequence, shown with its most common DNA and genes. It is TCRdb's table, rather than the study itself, that gives the V and J calls and clone size. This sample comprises around 130,000 distinct CDR3 sequences, roughly 95% of them detected only once. The ten largest clones represent approximately 0.11% of the sample.

Based on the germline V gene, the CDR1 and CDR2 sequences are SQVTM and ANQGSEA. CDR3 length: 13 amino acids, cysteine to phenylalanine. Of all the DNA, just the CDR3 is kept, 39 bases in frame from base 1. Trimming at the junction amounts to 4 bases on V and 6 bases on J, and the germline ends lie 15 bases apart. Peripheral blood CD8+ and CD4+ T cells from healthy donors, Susac syndrome patients and multiple sclerosis patients were profiled by high-throughput TCR beta sequencing. Multiple sclerosis controls were treatment-naive patients with stable or active relapsing-remitting disease fulfilling revised McDonald criteria. Bulk CD8+ and CD4+ T cells were purified by magnetic negative isolation, while CD8+ TEMRA cells were enriched using FACS. Blood was collected in EDTA tubes and processed within 24 hours, with PBMCs isolated through density gradient centrifugation. PBMCs destined for TCR sequencing were cryopreserved in liquid nitrogen and later thawed in a 37 °C water bath. A purity of at least 90% was achieved for sorted or isolated CD4+, CD8+ and CD8+ TEMRA cells.

The TCR was taken from a human donor with multiple sclerosis. The V and J genes are TRBV29-1 and TRBJ1-2; a weak D assignment points to TRBD1 (6 bases agree). Sequenced: CD4+ T cells from PBMCs. CDR3 loop: CSVVRGRQDGYTF. The nucleotide sequence is given as TGCAGCGTTGTGAGGGGGAGGCAGGATGGCTACACCTTC.